This T cell receptor beta chain came from a study of response to subunit inactivated influenza vaccine. Study-level points and caveats: There was a suggestion from the authors that each seasonal influenza vaccination recruits few new T cells.

A note on this clonotype: Its antigen is undetermined.

Germline values: CDR1 MNHEY, CDR2 SVGEGT. The CDR3 is 17 amino acids. The ends lost 4 bases at V and 3 bases at J; junction bases unmatched: 11. MiXCR was run by TCRdb on the RT-PCR reads, yielding one entry per CDR3 protein. This sample has fewer than 700,000 distinct CDR3 sequences; 13% occur once, and the top ten carry approximately 14%. The sequence was collected from a man between 45 and 60 years old who received an inactivated influenza vaccine. Sequencing was performed on PBMCs from blood, taken 35 to 45 days after vaccination. The chain employs TRBV6-2 or TRBV6-3 and TRBJ2-1, with 8 bases that match TRBD2. Written as DNA, the CDR3 is TGTGCCAGCAGTTCTGTGTTCGGGACTAGTAGCTACAATGAGCAGTTCTTC. It translates to CASSSVFGTSSYNEQFF.